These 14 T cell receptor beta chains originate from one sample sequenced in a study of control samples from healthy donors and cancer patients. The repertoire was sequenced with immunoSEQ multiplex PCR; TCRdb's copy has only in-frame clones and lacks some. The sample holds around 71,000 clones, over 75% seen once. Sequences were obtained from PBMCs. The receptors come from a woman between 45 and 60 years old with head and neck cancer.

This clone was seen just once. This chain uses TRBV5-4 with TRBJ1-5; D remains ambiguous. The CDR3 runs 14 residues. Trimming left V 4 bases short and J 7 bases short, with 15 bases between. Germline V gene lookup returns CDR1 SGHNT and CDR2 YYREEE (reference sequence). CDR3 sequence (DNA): TGTGCCAGCAGCCCAGGTGGCGCCGGGCAGCCCCAGCATTTT. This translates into CASSPGGAGQPQHF.

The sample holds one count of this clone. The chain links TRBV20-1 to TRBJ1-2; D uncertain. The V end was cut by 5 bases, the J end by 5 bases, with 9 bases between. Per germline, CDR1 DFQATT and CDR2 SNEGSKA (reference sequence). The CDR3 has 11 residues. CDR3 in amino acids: CSAGPPYGYTF. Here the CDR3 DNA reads TGCAGTGCTGGACCTCCTTATGGCTACACCTTC.

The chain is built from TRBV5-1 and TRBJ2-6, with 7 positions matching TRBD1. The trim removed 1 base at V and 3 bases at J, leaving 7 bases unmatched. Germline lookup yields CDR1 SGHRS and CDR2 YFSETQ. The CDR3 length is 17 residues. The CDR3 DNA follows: TGCGCCAGCAGCTTGCGACAGGGATTAGGTGGGGCCAACGTCCTGACTTTC. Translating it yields CASSLRQGLGGANVLTF.

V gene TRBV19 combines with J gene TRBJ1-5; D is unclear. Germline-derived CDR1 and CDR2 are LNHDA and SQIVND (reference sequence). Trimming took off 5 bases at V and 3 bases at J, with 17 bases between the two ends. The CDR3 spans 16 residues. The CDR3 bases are TGTGCCAGTAGTCCGATTAGGAGCACCCTCAATCAGCCCCAGCATTTT. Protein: CASSPIRSTLNQPQHF.

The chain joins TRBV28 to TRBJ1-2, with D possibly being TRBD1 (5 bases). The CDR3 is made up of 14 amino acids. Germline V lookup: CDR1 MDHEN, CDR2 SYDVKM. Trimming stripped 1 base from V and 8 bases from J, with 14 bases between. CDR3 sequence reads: CASSLYDSSGGYTF. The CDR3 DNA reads TGTGCCAGCAGTTTATACGACAGCTCGGGGGGCTACACCTTC.

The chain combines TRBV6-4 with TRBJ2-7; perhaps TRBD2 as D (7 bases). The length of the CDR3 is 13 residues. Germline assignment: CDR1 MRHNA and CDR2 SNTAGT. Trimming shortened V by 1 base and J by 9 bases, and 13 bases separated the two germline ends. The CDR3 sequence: CASSDLWGGVQYF. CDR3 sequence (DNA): TGTGCCAGCAGTGACTTGTGGGGGGGCGTGCAGTACTTC.

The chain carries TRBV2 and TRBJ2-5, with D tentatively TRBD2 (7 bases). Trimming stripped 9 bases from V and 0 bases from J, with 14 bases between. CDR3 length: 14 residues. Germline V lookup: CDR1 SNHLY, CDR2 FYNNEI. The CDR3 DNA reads TGTGCCAGTGGGCGGGGGCCTAACCAAGAGACCCAGTACTTC. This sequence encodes CASGRGPNQETQYF.

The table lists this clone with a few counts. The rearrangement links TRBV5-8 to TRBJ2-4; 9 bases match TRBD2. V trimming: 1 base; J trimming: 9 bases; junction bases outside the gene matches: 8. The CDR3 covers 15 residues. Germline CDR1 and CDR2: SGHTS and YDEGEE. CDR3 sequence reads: CASSLSGGGVGIQYF. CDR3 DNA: TGTGCCAGCAGCTTGTCTGGCGGGGGGGTTGGCATTCAGTACTTC.

Here the CDR3 reads CAEGDSPLHF. In nucleotides, the CDR3 is TGTGCCGAGGGGGATTCACCCCTCCACTTT. The chain links TRBV7-9 to TRBJ1-6; weak D call: TRBD1 (6 bases). The V and J ends lost 11 bases and 8 bases respectively, with 7 bases between them. The CDR3 loop spans 10 amino acids. Germline-derived CDR1 and CDR2 are SEHNR and FQNEAQ (reference sequence).

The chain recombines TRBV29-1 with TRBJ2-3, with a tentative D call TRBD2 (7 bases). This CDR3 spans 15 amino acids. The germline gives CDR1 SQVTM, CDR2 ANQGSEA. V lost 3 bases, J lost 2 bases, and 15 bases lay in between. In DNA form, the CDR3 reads TGCAGCGTTGAGAAGATGGGGGGGCCCACAGATACGCAGTATTTT. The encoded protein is CSVEKMGGPTDTQYF.

CDR3 nucleotides: TGTGCCAGCAGCACGGGGGAGACCCAGTACTTC. This sequence encodes CASSTGETQYF. V is TRBV7-3 and J is TRBJ2-5; maybe TRBD2 (5 bases). Germline V CDR1 and CDR2: SGHTA, FQGTGA. Trimming shortened V by 5 bases and J by 5 bases, and 6 bases separated the two germline ends. CDR3 length: 11 residues. The full variable domain, rest sourced from reference TRBV7-3 and TRBJ2-5, is GAGVSQTPSNKVTEKGKYVELRCDPISGHTALYWYRQSLGQGPEFLIYFQGTGAADDSGLPNDRFFAVRPEGSVSTLKIQRTERGDSAVYLCASSTGETQYFGPGTRLLVL.

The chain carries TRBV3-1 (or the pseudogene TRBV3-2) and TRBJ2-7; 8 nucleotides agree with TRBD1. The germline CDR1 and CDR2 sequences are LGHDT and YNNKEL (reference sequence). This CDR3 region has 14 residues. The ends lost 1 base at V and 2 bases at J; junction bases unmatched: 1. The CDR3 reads CASSQVTGAYEQYF. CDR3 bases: TGTGCCAGCAGCCAAGTGACAGGGGCCTACGAGCAGTACTTC.

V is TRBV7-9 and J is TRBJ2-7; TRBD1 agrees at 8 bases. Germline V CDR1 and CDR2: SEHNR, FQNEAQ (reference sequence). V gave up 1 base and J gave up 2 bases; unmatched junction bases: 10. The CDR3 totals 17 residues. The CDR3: CASSLGGLTGVPYEQYF. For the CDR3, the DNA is TGTGCCAGCAGCTTAGGGGGGTTGACAGGGGTTCCCTACGAGCAGTACTTC.

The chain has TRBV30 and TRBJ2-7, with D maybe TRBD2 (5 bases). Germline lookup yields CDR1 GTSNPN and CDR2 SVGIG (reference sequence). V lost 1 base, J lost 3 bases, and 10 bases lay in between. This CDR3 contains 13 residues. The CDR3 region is CAWSEDSFYEQYF. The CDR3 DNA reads TGTGCCTGGAGTGAGGACTCCTTCTACGAGCAGTACTTC.